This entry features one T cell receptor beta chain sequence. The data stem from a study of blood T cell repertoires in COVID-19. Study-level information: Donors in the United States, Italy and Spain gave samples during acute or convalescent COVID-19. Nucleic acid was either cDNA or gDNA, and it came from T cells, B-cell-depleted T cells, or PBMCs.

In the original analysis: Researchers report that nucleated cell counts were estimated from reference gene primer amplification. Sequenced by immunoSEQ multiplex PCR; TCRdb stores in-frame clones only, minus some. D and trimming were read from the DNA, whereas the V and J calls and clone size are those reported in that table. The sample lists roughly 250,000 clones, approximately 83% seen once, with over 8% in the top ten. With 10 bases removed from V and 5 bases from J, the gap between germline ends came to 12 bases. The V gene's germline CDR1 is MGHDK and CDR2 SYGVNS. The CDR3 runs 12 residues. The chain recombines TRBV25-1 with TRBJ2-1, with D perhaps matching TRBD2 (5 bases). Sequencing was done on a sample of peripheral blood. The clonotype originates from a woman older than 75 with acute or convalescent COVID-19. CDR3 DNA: TGTGCCACGAGGGAGAAGAACAATGAGCAGTTCTTC. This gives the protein CATREKNNEQFF.